This TCR beta chain is from a study of blood T cell repertoires in COVID-19. Overall study: PBMCs, B-cell-depleted T cells, or T cells were the source of the cDNA or gDNA that made up the material.

The ends were cut back, 8 bases at V and 5 bases at J, with 12 bases in the middle. CDR1 and CDR2 from the germline V gene are GTSNPN and SVGIG (reference sequence). The length of the CDR3 is 11 residues. How the authors handled the data: Reference gene primer amplification in the assay estimated nucleated cell counts. Here immunoSEQ multiplex PCR was the method, and the copy in TCRdb shows in-frame clones only, minus some. The V and J calls and clone size come from that table; D and trimming were worked out from the DNA. The table lists about 130,000 clones, more than 75% of them singletons. The receptor's source is a man in his 60s who had recovered from COVID-19. The genes are TRBV30 and TRBJ2-5; tentative D call: TRBD2 (6 bases). The sequenced sample was peripheral blood. DNA for the CDR3: TGTGCCCGGGGGTCGGGGGAGACCCAGTACTTC. It specifies CARGSGETQYF. Drawing the rest from reference TRBV30 and TRBJ2-5, the complete variable domain is SQTIHQWPATLVQPVGSPLSLECTVEGTSNPNLYWYRQAAGRGLQLLFYSVGIGQISSEVPQNLSASRPQDRQFILSSKKLLLSDSGFYLCARGSGETQYFGPGTRLLVL.